These 21 T cell receptor beta chains originate from one sample sequenced in a study of regulatory T cells in long-lasting Graves disease. The time point was: newly diagnosed GD, antithyroid drugs for less than 3 months. PBMCs were the source of the RNA used for TCR sequencing. Libraries of TCR beta came from iRepertoire HTBI primers plus Arm-PCR of CDR3 regions. TCRdb independently ran MiXCR on the multiplex PCR reads; one entry per CDR3 protein. The sample contains approximately 400,000 distinct CDR3 sequences, about 15% of which appear only once. These data were also reused for a study on T cells in Graves' hyperthyroidism and ophthalmopathy.

The sample in question was peripheral blood mononuclear cells (PBMCs), obtained at new diagnosis, from a patient treated with antithyroid drugs. These receptors came from a woman aged 25 to 39 with Graves disease.

A few counts support this clonotype. The J gene is TRBJ2-1, the V gene TRBV14; D might be TRBD2 (5 bases). V lost 6 bases to trimming and J lost 3 bases, with 18 bases between them. This CDR3 comprises 16 residues. The germline V gene encodes CDR1 SGHDN and CDR2 FVKESK. CDR3 region: CASSNPWRVDYNEQFF. The CDR3 DNA follows: TGTGCCAGCAGTAACCCCTGGCGGGTTGACTACAATGAGCAGTTCTTC. Based on the CDR3 plus reference TRBV14 and TRBJ2-1, the full variable domain is EAGVTQFPSHSVIEKGQTVTLRCDPISGHDNLYWYRRVMGKEIKFLLHFVKESKQDESGMPNNRFLAERTGGTYSTLKVQPAELEDSGVYFCASSNPWRVDYNEQFFGPGTRLTVL.

J is TRBJ2-7 and V is TRBV3-1, with no clear D. The CDR3 consists of 15 residues. The V and J ends lost 0 bases and 1 base respectively, with 10 bases between them. The V gene's germline CDR1 is LGHDT and CDR2 YNNKEL (reference sequence). The CDR3 bases are TGTGCCAGCAGCCAAGAGCTGGACGGTTCCTACGAGCAGTACTTC. It is translated as CASSQELDGSYEQYF.

This clonotype occurred many times. CDR3 sequence: CASSLSGSRDEQFF. In DNA form, the CDR3 reads TGTGCCAGCAGCTTGAGCGGGAGTCGGGATGAGCAGTTCTTC. The V gene is TRBV7-9, the J gene TRBJ2-1; 8 nucleotides line up with TRBD2. The V and J ends lost 3 bases and 8 bases, in that order; junction bases with no gene match: 6. This CDR3 region has 14 residues. Germline CDR1 and CDR2: SEHNR and FQNEAQ (reference sequence).

Ten or more counts support this clonotype. CDR3 loop: CASSLAPEFRGYTF. CDR3 nucleotide sequence: TGCGCCAGCAGCTTGGCCCCAGAGTTTAGGGGCTACACCTTC. The chain combines TRBV5-1 with TRBJ1-2; D uncertain. V was shortened by 0 bases and J by 8 bases, with 14 bases between the two germline ends. The CDR3 has 14 amino acids. The germline CDR1 and CDR2 sequences are SGHRS and YFSETQ.

This clonotype came up a few times. The chain recombines TRBV5-6 with TRBJ2-7; D is unclear. Germline assignment: CDR1 SGHDT and CDR2 YYEEEE. V lost 0 bases and J 3 bases, leaving 10 bases between the germline ends. The CDR3 consists of 14 residues. The CDR3, as DNA: TGTGCCAGCAGCTTGGGGGGTAATGGCTACGAGCAGTACTTC. It encodes CASSLGGNGYEQYF.

This sequence joins TRBV7-9 and TRBJ2-7; D is uncertain. Trimming stripped 5 bases from V and 0 bases from J, with 11 bases between. From germline, CDR1 is SEHNR and CDR2 FQNEAQ (reference sequence). CDR3 length: 14 amino acids. CDR3 sequence reads: CASSQVSSSYEQYF. The DNA of the CDR3 is TGTGCCAGCAGCCAAGTTTCCAGCTCCTACGAGCAGTACTTC.

The rearrangement links TRBV6-1 to TRBJ1-2; tentative D call: TRBD1 (5 bases). V was shortened by 6 bases and J by 5 bases, with 19 bases between the two germline ends. The length of the CDR3 is 15 residues. Germline values: CDR1 MNHNS, CDR2 SASEGT. CDR3 in amino acids: CASSLDRRGHYGYTF. The CDR3 nucleotides read TGTGCCAGCAGCCTTGACCGAAGGGGCCATTATGGCTACACCTTC.

This clonotype appeared a few times. V and J are TRBV18 and TRBJ2-3, with TRBD2 identical over 10 bases. Germline V gives CDR1 KGHSH, CDR2 LQKENI. The CDR3 loop spans 18 amino acids. Germline trimming cut 3 bases from V and 3 bases from J; bases unmatched to any gene: 12. The CDR3 sequence: CASSPPFSLAGVTDTQYF. CDR3 coding DNA: TGTGCCAGCTCACCCCCCTTCTCCCTAGCGGGAGTTACAGATACGCAGTATTTT.

This clonotype was counted only a few times. The rearrangement uses TRBV20-1 and TRBJ2-1, with 9 bases lining up with TRBD2. Germline V lookup: CDR1 DFQATT, CDR2 SNEGSKA (reference sequence). The CDR3 has 15 amino acids. After removal of 6 bases from V and 8 bases from J, the junction contained 14 bases not matched to a gene. CDR3 sequence (DNA): TGCAGTGCGGATTTCCCGGGACTAGCTGACTATGAGCAGTTCTTC. This codes for CSADFPGLADYEQFF.

This clonotype was counted many times. V and J are TRBV12-3 or TRBV12-4 and TRBJ1-1; D call uncertain. The V end was cut by 7 bases, the J end by 10 bases, with 19 bases between. The CDR3 sequence is 13 residues long. CDR3 coding DNA: TGTGCCAGCACCCCGGCGGGCCGGGGAGGAGCTTTCTTT. Translated: CASTPAGRGGAFF.

A few counts support this clonotype. The chain combines TRBV30 with TRBJ2-1, with TRBD1 identical over 7 bases. TRBJ2-3 explains the end of the DNA better; the J call may be wrong. The CDR3 sequence is 13 residues long. Germline V CDR1 and CDR2: GTSNPN, SVGIG (reference sequence). This chain's CDR3 is CATGQRAEDTQYF. The CDR3 region has the DNA TGTGCCACGGGACAGCGAGCTGAGGATACGCAGTATTTT.

In this sample, this clonotype turned up a few times. The chain employs TRBV2 and TRBJ2-3; TRBD2 might be the D (6 bases). The V and J ends lost 6 bases and 6 bases respectively, with 16 bases between them. The length of the CDR3 is 14 residues. Per the germline V gene, CDR1 is SNHLY and CDR2 is FYNNEI. CDR3 region: CASSFPGLGDTQYF. CDR3 DNA sequence: TGTGCCAGCAGCTTCCCGGGACTGGGGGATACGCAGTATTTT. Looking up the rest from reference TRBV2 and TRBJ2-3 gives the full variable domain: EPEVTQTPSHQVTQMGQEVILRCVPISNHLYFYWYRQILGQKVEFLVSFYNNEISEKSEIFDDQFSVERPDGSNFTLKIRSTKLEDSAMYFCASSFPGLGDTQYFGPGTRLTVL.

Worth noting for this clonotype: A far larger clone is a single base away, which makes a read error likely. V and J are TRBV28 and TRBJ2-1, with a weak D call TRBD1 (6 bases). The CDR3 is made up of 15 amino acids. The germline V gene encodes CDR1 MDHEN and CDR2 SYDVKM. Trimming left V 6 bases short and J 10 bases short, with 22 bases between. CDR3 sequence: CASSPGTTGGYEQFF. The CDR3 DNA follows: TGTGCCAGCAGCCCCGGCACGACAGGAGGCTACGAGCAGTTCTTC.

Concerning this clonotype: A read error may be the cause here, since a much bigger clone is one base away. The missing conserved phenylalanine or tryptophan at the end of this CDR3 makes a read error likely. The V gene is TRBV29-1, the J gene TRBJ2-7, with 8 bases identical to TRBD1. The V and J ends lost 4 bases and 3 bases, in that order; junction bases with no gene match: 8. The germline V gene encodes CDR1 SQVTM and CDR2 ANQGSEA. The CDR3 length is 14 residues. The CDR3 reads CSVGVTGAGYEQYL. In DNA, the CDR3 is TGCAGCGTTGGGGTGACAGGGGCTGGCTACGAGCAGTACCTC.

This clonotype appeared many times. The genes are TRBV28 and TRBJ2-7, with TRBD1 matching over 8 bases. Germline V CDR1 and CDR2: MDHEN, SYDVKM. V lost 6 bases to trimming and J lost 0 bases; unmatched junction nucleotides: 7. CDR3 length: 15 amino acids. The DNA of the CDR3 is TGTGCCAGCAGCTCCCAGGACAGGGTCTCCTACGAGCAGTACTTC. It encodes CASSSQDRVSYEQYF.

The chain couples TRBV2 to TRBJ1-1, with 8 bases lining up with TRBD1. Germline trimming cut 5 bases from V and 0 bases from J; bases unmatched to any gene: 5. CDR1 SNHLY and CDR2 FYNNEI come from the germline V gene. This CDR3 is built from 15 residues. CDR3 nucleotides: TGTGCCAGCAGTCGGGGACAGGTTATGAACACTGAAGCTTTCTTT. Translation gives CASSRGQVMNTEAFF.

This clonotype was counted only a few times. The rearrangement links TRBV20-1 to TRBJ1-2, with D possibly matching TRBD1 (6 bases). There are 12 residues in the CDR3. CDR1 and CDR2 (germline): DFQATT, SNEGSKA (reference sequence). V was trimmed by 5 bases and J by 8 bases, leaving 15 bases between them. CDR3 DNA: TGCAGTGCTCCCCCGGGGACACACGGCTACACCTTC. Protein sequence: CSAPPGTHGYTF.

This clonotype was observed at least ten times. The chain has TRBV30 and TRBJ2-3, with 7 bases aligning to TRBD2. The DNA end is a closer match to TRBJ2-5, so the J assignment may be wrong. This CDR3 spans 11 amino acids. Per the germline V gene, CDR1 is GTSNPN and CDR2 is SVGIG (reference sequence). CDR3 protein: CACSFGGAQYF. The CDR3 DNA reads as TGTGCCTGTTCTTTTGGGGGGGCCCAGTACTTC.

This clonotype was counted at least ten times. This chain joins TRBV11-3 and TRBJ2-1; D possibly matches TRBD1 or TRBD2 (5 bases each). From germline, CDR1 is SGHNT and CDR2 YENEEA. The CDR3 totals 12 residues. V gave up 4 bases and J gave up 7 bases, with 8 bases separating them. Here the CDR3 reads CASSSGTNEQFF. Written as DNA, the CDR3 is TGTGCCAGCAGCTCTGGGACGAATGAGCAGTTCTTC.

V usage is TRBV13 and J usage is TRBJ2-5; possible D gene TRBD2, 6 bases. CDR3 size: 13 residues. Trimming took 5 bases from V and 2 from J, leaving 9 bases between them. From germline, CDR1 is PRHDT and CDR2 FYEKMQ (reference sequence). The chain's CDR3 is CASSPREQETQYF. DNA of the CDR3: TGTGCCAGCAGCCCTCGGGAGCAAGAGACCCAGTACTTC.

The chain joins TRBV24-1 to TRBJ2-2; unclear D gene. This CDR3 has 13 amino acids. V dropped 3 bases and J dropped 2 bases, with 3 bases sitting between them. Per germline, CDR1 KGHDR and CDR2 SFDVKD. This CDR3 is CATSDTNTGELFF. CDR3 in DNA: TGTGCCACCAGTGATACAAACACCGGGGAGCTGTTTTTT.